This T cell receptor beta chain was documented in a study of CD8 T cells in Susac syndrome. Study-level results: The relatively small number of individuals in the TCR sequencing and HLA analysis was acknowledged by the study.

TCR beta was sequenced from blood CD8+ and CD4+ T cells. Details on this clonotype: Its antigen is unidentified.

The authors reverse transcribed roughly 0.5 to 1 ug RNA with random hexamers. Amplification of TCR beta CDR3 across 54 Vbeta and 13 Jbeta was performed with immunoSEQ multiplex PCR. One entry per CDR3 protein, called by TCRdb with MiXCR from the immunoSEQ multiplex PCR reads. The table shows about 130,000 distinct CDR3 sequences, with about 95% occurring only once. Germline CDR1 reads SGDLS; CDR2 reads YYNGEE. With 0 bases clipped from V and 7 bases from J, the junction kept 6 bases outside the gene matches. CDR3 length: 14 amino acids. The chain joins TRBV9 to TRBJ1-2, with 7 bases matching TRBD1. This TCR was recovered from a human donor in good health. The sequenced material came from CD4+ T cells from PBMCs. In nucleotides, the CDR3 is TGTGCCAGCAGCGTAGGGGCAGGGGGTATTGGCTACACCTTC. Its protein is CASSVGAGGIGYTF.